The following is a T cell receptor beta chain sequence with its context. This clonotype was seen ten or more times. Its cognate antigen has yet to be identified. The input lacks base qualities; no much larger clone sits a single base away. For repertoire sequencing, TCR beta CDR3 regions were amplified from RNA transcripts. A first-round RT-PCR used HTBI primers with the Qiagen OneStep RT-PCR kit, followed by a second-round multiplex PCR, size selection and purification. The libraries underwent paired-end sequencing with 100 bp reads on an Illumina HiSeq2000. The study's processing was this. SOAPnuke was used for read processing, and reads with adapters, uncalled bases, a mean Phred below 15, or no exact constant-primer or identifier match were discarded. COPE v1.2.5 was used to merge high-quality paired reads. Unique nucleotide sequences were defined as clonotypes and aligned to IMGT TRB V, D and J references using MiTCR v1.1. The analysis was limited to V-J combinations with a frequency above 0.0001, which together covered around 99% of the repertoires. For each V-J combination, a TCR clonal expansion and chaos score was defined as F50 clonal expansion divided by the chaos observed in the TCRdist matrix. Features were reduced by Welch's t-statistics and random forest to roughly 14 V-J combinations, which fed a naive Bayes classifier. Thyroid-blood repertoire similarity was quantified with the Morisita-Horn index. TCRdb trimmed public reads at Q25 via fastp, called clones via MiXCR and kept in-frame beta chains. Identical CDR3 proteins give one entry, which carries the most common genes and DNA. Clone size and V and J calls follow TCRdb, not the original study. The sample profile shows approximately 160,000 distinct CDR3 sequences; around 40% of them were found once. The ten largest clones represent approximately 8.9% of the sample.

This sample stems from a study of Graves' ophthalmopathy and Graves' hyperthyroidism (dated by TCRdb to 2017 to 2018). Study-wide context: Peripheral blood was collected before any treatment was given, at the time of initial diagnosis. To explore V-J signatures distinguishing ophthalmopathy from hyperthyroidism, a discovery set of about a hundred patients (43 ophthalmopathy, 55 to 60 stable hyperthyroidism) was enrolled. The study used TCR beta repertoire signatures to distinguish Graves' ophthalmopathy from Graves' hyperthyroidism and to predict progression to ophthalmopathy. Following sampling, methimazole starting at 30 mg daily was administered to hyperthyroidism patients, and high-dose intravenous methylprednisolone was administered to ophthalmopathy patients. In roughly 6 hyperthyroidism patients, the T-cell repertoires found in thyroid tissue were compared with those found in blood. The independent validation cohort included 18 to 20 hyperthyroidism patients plus 17 patients who later progressed from hyperthyroidism to ophthalmopathy. In total, some 130 blood samples were TCR-sequenced: some 43 ophthalmopathy, 75 hyperthyroidism and some 17 hyperthyroidism-to-ophthalmopathy patients. The roughly 91 discovery patients were randomly divided into training and test sets at a 7:3 ratio.

Trimming takes 2 bases from V and 8 bases from J, and the germline ends sit 12 bases apart. CDR1 and CDR2 were assigned from the germline V gene as MNHEY and SVGEGT. CDR3 length: 13 amino acids, cysteine to phenylalanine. Only the CDR3 region is kept as DNA, spanning 39 bases read in frame from base 1. Ophthalmopathy patients had moderately to severely active disease, Clinical Activity Score of at least 3, NOSPECS grade of at least 4, and disease duration under 3 months. Patients with other autoimmune diseases, uncontrolled infections, pregnancy or lactation were excluded. Diagnosis relied on clinical symptoms, serum thyroxine, TRAb, thyroid ultrasound and orbital computed tomography. Using Ficoll-Paque density gradient centrifugation, PBMCs were isolated from 9.5 to 10 ml of fresh peripheral blood. Trizol reagent was used to extract the total RNA, and its quality was then checked on an Agilent 2100 Bioanalyzer.

Here is what the overall study found, with its caveats: No statistical method was used to predetermine the sample size, and group allocation was not hidden from the investigators. In cross-validation, the 13-signature model distinguished ophthalmopathy from stable hyperthyroidism with less than 90% sensitivity and 81.08% specificity, while in the test set the corresponding values were about 80% and 75%. In validation, the model predicted ophthalmopathy progression with 70.59% sensitivity and roughly 72% specificity; 12 predicted patients were CT-confirmed with GO in a median of approximately 6.5 months. Most of the expanded thyroid clonotypes with a frequency above 0.001 were also detected in blood, and it was suggested that the thyroid immune response may be reflected by blood repertoires.

The TCR sequence derives from a man aged 25 to 40 with Graves' ophthalmopathy. Donor details come from another sample of the same person, matched by shared clones. The sequence joins TRBV6-2 or TRBV6-3 to TRBJ1-2, and the D gene may be TRBD1, 5 bases matching. The material sequenced was peripheral blood. Here the CDR3 is given as CASSYGTVRGYTF. The nucleotide sequence is TGTGCCAGCAGTTACGGGACGGTTCGAGGCTACACCTTC.